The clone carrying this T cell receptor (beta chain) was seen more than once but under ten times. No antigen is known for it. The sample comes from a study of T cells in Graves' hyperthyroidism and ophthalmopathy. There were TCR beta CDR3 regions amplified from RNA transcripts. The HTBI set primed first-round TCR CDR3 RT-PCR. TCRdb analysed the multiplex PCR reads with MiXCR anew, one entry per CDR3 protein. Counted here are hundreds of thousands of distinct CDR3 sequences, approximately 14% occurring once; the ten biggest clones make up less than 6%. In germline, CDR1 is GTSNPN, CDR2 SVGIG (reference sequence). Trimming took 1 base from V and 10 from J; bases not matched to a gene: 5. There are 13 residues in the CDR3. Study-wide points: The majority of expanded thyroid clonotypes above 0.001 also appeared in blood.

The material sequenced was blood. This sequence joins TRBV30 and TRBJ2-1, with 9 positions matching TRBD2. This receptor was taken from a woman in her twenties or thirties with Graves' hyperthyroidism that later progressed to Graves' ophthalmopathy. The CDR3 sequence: CAWSELAGEEQFF. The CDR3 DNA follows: TGTGCCTGGAGTGAATTAGCGGGAGAGGAGCAGTTCTTC.